Sequencing of this T cell receptor beta chain was carried out in a study of T cell repertoires in cytomegalovirus infection. Overall study results and limits: CMV carriers with the relevant HLA were identified by cumulative public TCR beta family frequency.

CDR1 and CDR2 from the germline V gene are SGHTA and FQGNSA. The ends were cut back, 5 bases at V and 3 bases at J, with 16 bases in the middle. There are 16 residues in the CDR3. TCRdb passed the reads through MiXCR, listing each CDR3 protein once. The table has 300,000 or so distinct CDR3 sequences, roughly 24% seen once. This clonotype was seen at least ten times. Its antigen remains unidentified. The source is a human donor in good health (CMV status not recorded). Some clones in this sample may be carry-over from other donors' samples. Sequencing was carried out using PBMCs. The J gene is TRBJ2-2, the V gene TRBV7-2; D may be TRBD1 or TRBD2 (5 bases each). Written as DNA, the CDR3 is TGTGCCAGCAGCCACGGGACGGACTTTTACACCGGGGAGCTGTTTTTT. It yields the protein CASSHGTDFYTGELFF.